This passage covers 32 T cell receptor beta chains from one sample sequenced in a study of cytomegalovirus exposure and HLA in healthy donors. Researchers ran the PCR with 60 Vbeta and 13 Jbeta primers. Generated by immunoSEQ multiplex PCR, the TCRdb table keeps only in-frame clones and is missing some. The sample yields some 150,000 clones, 65% to 85% seen once. Input material: PBMCs. The receptors were sampled from a man between 60 and 75 years old in good health and CMV-seronegative.

The V gene is TRBV27, the J gene TRBJ1-5; D unresolved. CDR1 and CDR2 from the germline V gene are MNHEY and SMNVEV (reference sequence). V dropped 6 bases and J dropped 6 bases, with 18 bases sitting between them. This CDR3 is 15 amino acids long. The CDR3 sequence is CASSPPGERGQPQHF. CDR3 nucleotide sequence: TGTGCCAGCAGCCCCCCGGGTGAACGGGGTCAGCCCCAGCATTTT.

The V call is TRBV2, the J call TRBJ2-7; 11 bases align to TRBD1. The CDR3 sequence is 15 residues long. V shed 1 base, J shed 3 bases, and the junction held 2 bases outside the gene matches. CDR1 is SNHLY and CDR2 is FYNNEI in the germline V gene. In nucleotides, the CDR3 is TGTGCCAGCAGTGAAGGGACAGGGGGCATCTACGAGCAGTACTTC. This sequence encodes CASSEGTGGIYEQYF. The whole variable domain, remainder taken from reference TRBV2 and TRBJ2-7, is EPEVTQTPSHQVTQMGQEVILRCVPISNHLYFYWYRQILGQKVEFLVSFYNNEISEKSEIFDDQFSVERPDGSNFTLKIRSTKLEDSAMYFCASSEGTGGIYEQYFGPGTRLTVT.

This clone was recorded only once. This chain links TRBV30 with TRBJ1-2; D gene uncertain. Trimming left V 4 bases short and J 4 bases short, with 10 bases between. The V gene's germline CDR1 is GTSNPN and CDR2 SVGIG (reference sequence). The CDR3 length is 12 residues. CDR3 loop: CAWTLGSYGYTF. CDR3 nucleotide sequence: TGTGCCTGGACTCTCGGGAGCTATGGCTACACCTTC.

The chain recombines TRBV30 with TRBJ1-1; 8 bases are a match to TRBD1. This CDR3 region has 13 residues. CDR1 and CDR2 (germline): GTSNPN, SVGIG (reference sequence). Trimming took 5 bases from V and 6 from J; bases not matched to a gene: 8. The CDR3, as DNA: TGTGCCTGGGCTCAGGGGGCCGGGGCTGAAGCTTTCTTT. Translation: CAWAQGAGAEAFF.

The chain carries TRBV6-1 and TRBJ1-6; TRBD1 might be the D (5 bases). The V and J ends lost 0 bases and 10 bases respectively, with 16 bases between them. Germline V gene sequence: CDR1 MNHNS, CDR2 SASEGT. There are 16 residues in the CDR3. The CDR3 protein is CASSEASQAGYSPLHF. CDR3 DNA sequence: TGTGCCAGCAGTGAAGCTTCCCAGGCAGGGTACTCACCCCTCCACTTT.

The chain is built from TRBV5-4 and TRBJ2-5; 7 bases are a match to TRBD1. In germline, CDR1 is SGHNT, CDR2 YYREEE (reference sequence). The CDR3 is 13 amino acids. The junction had 3 bases not matched to a gene; V was cut back by 3 bases and J by 4 bases. Written as DNA, the CDR3 is TGTGCCAGCAGCTACAGGGGAAGAGAGACCCAGTACTTC. This sequence encodes CASSYRGRETQYF.

The rearrangement uses TRBV25-1 and TRBJ2-3; D is perhaps TRBD1 (6 bases). Trimming pared 6 bases from V and 2 bases from J, leaving 15 bases between. CDR3 size: 15 residues. Germline V gives CDR1 MGHDK, CDR2 SYGVNS. Here the CDR3 reads CASRSTGRFTDTQYF. In DNA, the CDR3 is TGTGCCAGCAGATCAACAGGGCGCTTCACAGATACGCAGTATTTT. Looking up the rest from reference TRBV25-1 and TRBJ2-3 gives the full variable domain: EADIYQTPRYLVIGTGKKITLECSQTMGHDKMYWYQQDPGMELHLIHYSYGVNSTEKGDLSSESTVSRIRTEHFPLTLESARPSHTSQYLCASRSTGRFTDTQYFGPGTRLTVL.

The genes are TRBV9 and TRBJ1-1; D not certain. V was shortened by 4 bases and J by 5 bases, with 18 bases between the two germline ends. This CDR3 has 15 amino acids. The germline CDR1 and CDR2 sequences are SGDLS and YYNGEE. This chain's CDR3 is CASSPLDSVNTEAFF. CDR3 in DNA: TGTGCCAGCAGCCCACTGGACTCCGTTAATACTGAAGCTTTCTTT. Filled out from reference TRBV9 and TRBJ1-1, the complete variable domain reads DSGVTQTPKHLITATGQRVTLRCSPRSGDLSVYWYQQSLDQGLQFLIQYYNGEERAKGNILERFSAQQFPDLHSELNLSSLELGDSALYFCASSPLDSVNTEAFFGQGTRLTVV.

J is TRBJ2-1 and V is TRBV5-1; 8 bases are shared with TRBD2. Germline assignment: CDR1 SGHRS and CDR2 YFSETQ. The CDR3 is made up of 13 amino acids. The junction had 8 bases not matched to a gene; V was cut back by 6 bases and J by 9 bases. The CDR3 DNA sequence: TGCGCCAGCAAACTAGCGGAGAGAGGTGAGCAGTTCTTC. Amino acid sequence: CASKLAERGEQFF.

This chain connects TRBV18 to TRBJ1-5; D remains ambiguous. Between the trimmed V and J ends, which lost 3 bases and 2 bases, there was a span of 23 bases. The CDR3 loop spans 19 amino acids. From germline, CDR1 is KGHSH and CDR2 LQKENI. The CDR3: CASSPNIVGIGSGNQPQHF. The CDR3 nucleotides read TGTGCCAGCTCACCGAATATTGTCGGGATAGGGTCGGGCAATCAGCCCCAGCATTTT.

The rearrangement uses TRBV6-5 and TRBJ2-3; 7 bases agree with TRBD1. The germline V gene encodes CDR1 MNHEY and CDR2 SVGAGI. Trimming took 8 bases from V and 2 from J; bases not matched to a gene: 4. The CDR3 runs to 13 residues. CDR3 amino acids: CASHGTDTDTQYF. DNA for the CDR3: TGTGCCAGCCACGGGACAGACACAGATACGCAGTATTTT.

This sequence joins TRBV5-1 and TRBJ2-1, with TRBD1 identical over 10 bases. The germline V gene encodes CDR1 SGHRS and CDR2 YFSETQ. V gave up 0 bases and J gave up 9 bases; unmatched junction bases: 9. This CDR3 contains 16 residues. CDR3 sequence: CASSLGNRQGAIEQFF. In DNA form, the CDR3 reads TGCGCCAGCAGCTTGGGAAACCGACAGGGGGCTATTGAGCAGTTCTTC.

This chain joins TRBV21-1 and TRBJ2-1; TRBD2 was called by the table and not checked on the DNA. TRBV21-1 counts as a pseudogene. The CDR3 is 16 amino acids. The CDR3 DNA follows: TGTGCCAGCACCCCCTTGGGGGAGGGCCGTCTCTATGAGCAGTTCTTC. It encodes CASTPLGEGRLYEQFF.

This rearrangement joins TRBV4-1 to TRBJ2-5, with 11 bases lining up with TRBD2. CDR1 and CDR2 from the germline V gene are MGHRA and YSYEKL. After removal of 3 bases from V and 4 bases from J, the junction contained 7 bases not matched to a gene. The CDR3 extends over 16 amino acids. DNA for the CDR3: TGCGCCAGCAGCCAGCTTCATCTAGCGGGGGGAGAGACCCAGTACTTC. Translating gives CASSQLHLAGGETQYF.

The chain uses TRBV5-5 and TRBJ1-5, with TRBD1 matching over 7 bases. V trimming: 0 bases; J trimming: 10 bases; junction bases outside the gene matches: 4. Looked up from germline, CDR1 is SGHKS and CDR2 is YYEKEE (reference sequence). The CDR3 is 13 residues long. The CDR3 spells CASSLAWTGPQHF. Written as DNA, the CDR3 is TGTGCCAGCAGCTTGGCCTGGACAGGACCCCAGCATTTT.

The CDR3 coding sequence is TGTGCCAGCAGCCCCACCGGGACAGGCCGCCGGGGCGTCCTGACTTTC. Protein sequence: CASSPTGTGRRGVLTF. The J gene is TRBJ2-6, the V gene TRBV14, with TRBD1 identical over 8 bases. J lost 12 bases, V lost 4 bases, and 14 bases had no gene match. The CDR3 extends over 16 amino acids. Germline CDR1 SGHDN, CDR2 FVKESK.

This chain joins TRBV1 and TRBJ2-3; TRBD2, the table's D call, lacks a check against the DNA. TRBV1 is labeled a pseudogene. The CDR3 has 15 amino acids. The CDR3 reads CTSKGLAGTTDTQYF. DNA for the CDR3: TGCACCAGCAAAGGACTAGCGGGGACCACAGATACGCAGTATTTT.

This chain joins TRBV5-5 and TRBJ2-3; 7 bases fit TRBD2. Germline V lookup: CDR1 SGHKS, CDR2 YYEKEE (reference sequence). The CDR3 contains 16 residues. The junction had 9 bases not matched to a gene; V was cut back by 2 bases and J by 3 bases. CDR3: CASSFLVLADTDTQYF. The CDR3 DNA follows: TGTGCCAGCAGCTTTCTTGTCCTAGCGGATACAGATACGCAGTATTTT.

The chain combines TRBV6-5 with TRBJ2-6; a possible D gene is TRBD2 (5 bases). The CDR3 is made up of 15 amino acids. Germline lookup yields CDR1 MNHEY and CDR2 SVGAGI. Trimming shortened V by 5 bases and J by 1 base, and 9 bases separated the two germline ends. The CDR3 DNA follows: TGTGCCAGCAGTAAAGGGAGTTCTGGGGCCAACGTCCTGACTTTC. Its translation is CASSKGSSGANVLTF.

This sequence joins TRBV19 and TRBJ2-1; 9 bases align to TRBD2. With 5 bases clipped from V and 5 bases from J, the junction kept 10 bases outside the gene matches. Germline V CDR1 and CDR2: LNHDA, SQIVND (reference sequence). The CDR3 extends over 16 amino acids. CDR3 sequence: CASSSIPSGANNEQFF. As DNA, the CDR3 is TGTGCCAGTAGTTCTATCCCTAGCGGGGCGAACAATGAGCAGTTCTTC.

The chain has TRBV10-3 and TRBJ2-5, with TRBD1 identical over 9 bases. Matching the DNA end better, TRBJ2-7 makes the J call doubtful. The germline CDR1 and CDR2 sequences are ENHRY and SYGVKD. The CDR3 contains 14 residues. CDR3 DNA: TGTGCCATCAGTGAGCTGGGACAGGGATCCGAGCAGTACTTC. Translated: CAISELGQGSEQYF.

This clone occurred a few times. V is TRBV2 and J is TRBJ1-3; D call uncertain. Trimming removed 4 bases from V and 3 bases from J, with 7 bases in between. This CDR3 comprises 13 residues. Germline-derived CDR1 and CDR2 are SNHLY and FYNNEI. CDR3 sequence reads: CASSVGFGNTIYF. CDR3 nucleotide sequence: TGTGCCAGCAGTGTCGGGTTTGGAAACACCATATATTTT.

This clone was picked up a small number of times. The V and J genes are TRBV13 and TRBJ2-7; no clear D. CDR1 is PRHDT and CDR2 is FYEKMQ in the germline V gene (reference sequence). The V end was cut by 4 bases, the J end by 7 bases, with 11 bases between. The CDR3 length is 12 residues. CDR3 DNA: TGTGCCAGCAGCTCAAATCAAGCTGAGCAGTACTTC. Translation gives CASSSNQAEQYF.

On this clone itself: Other DNA sequences within the sample encode an identical CDR3. This chain connects TRBV7-2 to TRBJ2-1; D is unclear. V lost 0 bases and J lost 8, with 8 bases in between. Germline V gene lookup returns CDR1 SGHTA and CDR2 FQGNSA. This CDR3 has 13 residues. DNA of the CDR3: TGTGCCAGCAGCTTAGCGTCCCGCGATGAGCAGTTCTTC. It codes for CASSLASRDEQFF.

The J gene is TRBJ1-6, the V gene TRBV7-8, with 10 bases matching TRBD1. J was trimmed by 8 bases and V by 2 bases; bases with no gene match: 6. The germline V gene has CDR1 SGHVS and CDR2 FQNEAQ. This CDR3 is built from 16 residues. The CDR3 here is CASSLLGQGWDSPLHF. The DNA for the CDR3 is TGTGCCAGCAGCTTACTGGGACAGGGGTGGGATTCACCCCTCCACTTT.

This clone turned up a few times. V is TRBV7-2 and J is TRBJ2-7, with 10 bases aligning to TRBD2. The CDR3 is 14 amino acids. From germline, CDR1 is SGHTA and CDR2 FQGNSA. The junction had 2 bases not matched to a gene; V was cut back by 4 bases and J by 2 bases. In DNA, the CDR3 is TGTGCCAGCAGCTCCGGGACTAGCGCCTACGAGCAGTACTTC. Translation gives CASSSGTSAYEQYF.

This chain uses TRBV7-2 with TRBJ2-7; TRBD2 agrees at 14 bases. The CDR3 is 15 residues long. Germline V lookup: CDR1 SGHTA, CDR2 FQGNSA. The J segment lost 7 bases and the V segment lost 3 bases, leaving 5 bases of the junction unmatched. CDR3 sequence: CASSLGLAGAREQYF. The CDR3 DNA reads as TGTGCCAGCAGCTTGGGACTAGCGGGAGCTAGGGAGCAGTACTTC.

The rearrangement links TRBV6-1 to TRBJ2-7; 7 nucleotides line up with TRBD1. J was trimmed by 2 bases and V by 3 bases; bases with no gene match: 10. Germline-derived CDR1 and CDR2 are MNHNS and SASEGT. The CDR3 loop spans 16 amino acids. CDR3 nucleotide sequence: TGTGCCAGCAGTGATTACAGGGGACGTACTACCTACGAGCAGTACTTC. The encoded protein is CASSDYRGRTTYEQYF.

Written as DNA, the CDR3 is TGCGCCAGCAGCTTGCCGGGACAGGGGCCCGGAGACTACGAGCAGTACTTC. Translation gives CASSLPGQGPGDYEQYF. The rearrangement joins TRBV5-1 to TRBJ2-7; 10 nucleotides align to TRBD1. Germline V gene lookup returns CDR1 SGHRS and CDR2 YFSETQ. V dropped 1 base and J dropped 3; count of bases not matched to a gene: 10. The CDR3 loop spans 17 amino acids.

The chain joins TRBV27 to TRBJ2-7, with 7 bases that match TRBD1. The germline V gene encodes CDR1 MNHEY and CDR2 SMNVEV (reference sequence). The CDR3 spans 14 residues. Germline trimming cut 6 bases from V and 2 bases from J; bases unmatched to any gene: 7. DNA for the CDR3: TGTGCCAGCAGCCCGAGACAGGGACCCTACGAGCAGTACTTC. It yields the protein CASSPRQGPYEQYF.

The J gene is TRBJ2-7, the V gene TRBV10-3; 8 bases match TRBD1. The CDR3 has 12 residues. Germline CDR1 reads ENHRY; CDR2 reads SYGVKD. V lost 10 bases to trimming and J lost 2 bases; unmatched junction nucleotides: 4. The CDR3 sequence is CATRQGTYEQYF. CDR3 sequence (DNA): TGTGCCACCAGACAGGGGACCTACGAGCAGTACTTC.

This clone was seen just once. In DNA, the CDR3 is TGTGCCAGCACCAGACTAGCGGGAGTCTACGAGCAGTACTTC. It is translated as CASTRLAGVYEQYF. The rearrangement joins TRBV27 to TRBJ2-5; 12 bases are a match to TRBD2. With the DNA end fitting TRBJ2-7 better, the J assignment may be wrong. The CDR3 extends over 14 amino acids. CDR1 is MNHEY, CDR2 SMNVEV, per germline (reference sequence).